Below, one TCR beta chain is given with its context. What it binds is unknown. The record originates from a study of identical twins. This CDR3 spans 13 amino acids. V was cut by 6 bases and J by 6 bases, with 14 bases left in between. Germline assignment: CDR1 MGHDK and CDR2 SYGVNS. TCRdb processed the 5' RACE reads anew with MiXCR; each CDR3 protein has one entry. This table holds 350,000 or so distinct CDR3 sequences, approximately 10% found once. Whole-study findings and limits: Twins shared beta out-of-frame sequences in excess, but this excess was weaker.

The chain carries TRBV25-1 and TRBJ1-1, with D unclear. This receptor was obtained from a woman aged 45 to 65 in good health. Input material: naive T cells sorted from blood. DNA for the CDR3: TGTGCCAGCAGCCGGGAGGTGGTGGCTGAAGCTTTCTTT. Its protein is CASSREVVAEAFF.